A single sample gave rise to the 3 T cell receptor beta chains below, sequenced in a study of cytomegalovirus exposure and HLA in healthy donors. Primers: 60 Vbeta forward and 13 Jbeta reverse. Repertoires were generated with immunoSEQ multiplex PCR, while TCRdb's copy carries only in-frame clones and drops some. The repertoire includes about 150,000 clones, 9.7% of them detected once, and 1.8% sits in the top ten. Source material: PBMCs. The origin of the receptors is a man aged 50-60 years in good health and CMV-seronegative.

This chain joins TRBV2 and TRBJ1-1, with unresolved D. Germline assignment: CDR1 SNHLY and CDR2 FYNNEI. This CDR3 has 15 residues. Trimming left V 5 bases short and J 1 base short, with 14 bases between. CDR3 in amino acids: CASSFNRRRNTEAFF. The CDR3 DNA follows: TGTGCCAGCAGTTTTAACCGAAGGAGGAACACTGAAGCTTTCTTT.

This clone showed up just a few times. The rearrangement joins TRBV13 to TRBJ2-7; 8 nucleotides match TRBD1. V was clipped by 6 bases and J by 2 bases; unmatched bases: 3. Per germline, CDR1 PRHDT and CDR2 FYEKMQ (reference sequence). The CDR3 is 13 residues long. The CDR3 spells CASSQTGAYEQYF. CDR3 sequence (DNA): TGTGCCAGCAGTCAGACAGGGGCCTACGAGCAGTACTTC.

The J gene is TRBJ2-3, the V gene TRBV9; the D gene is possibly TRBD2 (7 bases). Trimming stripped 0 bases from V and 3 bases from J, with 17 bases between. This CDR3 has 17 amino acids. Germline CDR1 and CDR2: SGDLS and YYNGEE. The CDR3 DNA follows: TGTGCCAGCAGCGTAGCTTCTGGGGGGGCCTCAACAGATACGCAGTATTTT. Translated: CASSVASGGASTDTQYF.